This TCR beta chain appears in the sequencing data of a study of T cells in Graves' hyperthyroidism and ophthalmopathy. General study results and limits: Most expanded thyroid clonotypes above 0.001 also appeared in blood.

A remark on this clonotype: Its antigen is undetermined. Possible read error: a much larger clone is one base away.

Germline CDR1 and CDR2: SNHLY and FYNNEI. The CDR3 contains 12 residues. From RNA transcripts, TCR beta CDR3 regions were amplified. A set of HTBI primers served as the primers for a first-round RT-PCR of the TCR CDR3. TCRdb fed the multiplex PCR reads into MiXCR, producing one record per CDR3 protein. The profile covers a few hundred thousand distinct CDR3 sequences, with roughly 16% appearing a single time and roughly 3.4% taken by the ten largest. Each person with ophthalmopathy scored at least 3 on the Clinical Activity Score, reached NOSPECS grade 4 or higher, and had been ill under 3 months. Patients with uncontrolled infections, other autoimmune diseases, pregnancy or lactation were excluded. Diagnoses rested on clinical symptoms, serum thyroxine and TRAb, thyroid ultrasound and orbital computed tomography.

This chain links TRBV2 with TRBJ1-5; a weak D match, TRBD1 (5 bases). The source of this sequence is a woman in her 40s with Graves' ophthalmopathy. Sequencing input: blood. The CDR3 bases are TGTGCCAGCAGTGGGGGGAATCAGCCCCGGCATTTT. Its translation: CASSGGNQPRHF. Combining the CDR3 with reference TRBV2 and TRBJ1-5 gives the whole variable domain EPEVTQTPSHQVTQMGQEVILRCVPISNHLYFYWYRQILGQKVEFLVSFYNNEISEKSEIFDDQFSVERPDGSNFTLKIRSTKLEDSAMYFCASSGGNQPRHFGDGTRLSIL.